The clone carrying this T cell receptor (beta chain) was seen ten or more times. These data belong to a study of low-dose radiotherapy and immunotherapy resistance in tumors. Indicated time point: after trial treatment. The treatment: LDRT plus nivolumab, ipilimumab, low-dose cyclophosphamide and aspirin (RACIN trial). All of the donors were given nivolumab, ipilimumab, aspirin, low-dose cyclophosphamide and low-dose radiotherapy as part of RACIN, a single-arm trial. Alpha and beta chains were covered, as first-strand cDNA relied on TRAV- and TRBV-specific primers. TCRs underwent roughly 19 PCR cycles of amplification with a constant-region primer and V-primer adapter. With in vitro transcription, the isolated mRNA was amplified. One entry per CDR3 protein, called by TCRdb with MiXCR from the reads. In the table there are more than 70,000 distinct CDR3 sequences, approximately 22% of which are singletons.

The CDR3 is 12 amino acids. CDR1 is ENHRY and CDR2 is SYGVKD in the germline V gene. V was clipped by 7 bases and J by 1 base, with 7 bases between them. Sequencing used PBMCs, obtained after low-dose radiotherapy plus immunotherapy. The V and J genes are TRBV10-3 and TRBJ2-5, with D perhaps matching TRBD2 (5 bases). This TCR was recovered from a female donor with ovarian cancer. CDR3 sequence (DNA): TGTGCCATCAACGGAGGCCAAGAGACCCAGTACTTC. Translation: CAINGGQETQYF.